This T cell receptor beta chain comes out of a study of blood T cell repertoires in COVID-19. Study-wide context: Both acute and convalescent COVID-19 samples were obtained from the United States, Italy and Spain. Sources were T cells, B-cell-depleted T cells, or PBMCs; the material itself was cDNA or gDNA.

Authors' processing steps: Amplification of reference gene primers was used by the study to estimate nucleated cell counts. TCRdb's table, derived via immunoSEQ multiplex PCR, lists solely in-frame clones and lacks some. That table supplies the V and J calls and clone size; D and trimming were determined from the DNA. The sample carries tens of thousands of clones, 91% recorded once. Sequenced sample: peripheral blood. The source is a man aged 65-85 years with active COVID-19.

The CDR3 here is CASSYRIDGEQFF. Here the CDR3 DNA reads TGTGCCAGCAGCTACAGGATCGACGGTGAGCAGTTCTTC. This sequence joins TRBV6-4 and TRBJ2-1; maybe TRBD1 (5 bases). Germline CDR1 reads MRHNA; CDR2 reads SNTAGT. This CDR3 spans 13 amino acids. V was cut by 6 bases and J by 9 bases, with 15 bases left in between.